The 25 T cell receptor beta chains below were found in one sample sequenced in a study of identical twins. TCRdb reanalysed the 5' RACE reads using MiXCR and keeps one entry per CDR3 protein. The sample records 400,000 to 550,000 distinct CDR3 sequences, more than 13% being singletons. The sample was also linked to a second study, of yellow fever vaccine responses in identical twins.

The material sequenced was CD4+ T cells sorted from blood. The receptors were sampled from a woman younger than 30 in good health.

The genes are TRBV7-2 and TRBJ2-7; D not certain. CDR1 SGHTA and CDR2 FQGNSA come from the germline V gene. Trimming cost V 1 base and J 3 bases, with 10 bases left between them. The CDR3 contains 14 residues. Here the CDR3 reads CASSLVASNYEQYF. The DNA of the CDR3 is TGTGCCAGCAGCTTAGTTGCTAGTAACTACGAGCAGTACTTC. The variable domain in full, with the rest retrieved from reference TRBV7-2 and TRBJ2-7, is GAGVSQSPSNKVTEKGKDVELRCDPISGHTALYWYRQSLGQGLEFLIYFQGNSAPDKSGLPSDRFSAERTGGSVSTLTIQRTQQEDSAVYLCASSLVASNYEQYFGPGTRLTVT.

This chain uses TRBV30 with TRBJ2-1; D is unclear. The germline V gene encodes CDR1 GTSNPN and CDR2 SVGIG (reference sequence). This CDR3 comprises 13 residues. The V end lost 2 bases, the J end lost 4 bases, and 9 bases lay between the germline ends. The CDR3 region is CAWSIGLYNEQFF. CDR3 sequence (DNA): TGTGCCTGGAGTATTGGGCTTTACAATGAGCAGTTCTTC.

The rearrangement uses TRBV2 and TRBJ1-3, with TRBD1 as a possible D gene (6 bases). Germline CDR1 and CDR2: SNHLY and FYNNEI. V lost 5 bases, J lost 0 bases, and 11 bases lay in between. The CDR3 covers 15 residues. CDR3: CASSYGQHSGNTIYF. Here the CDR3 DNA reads TGTGCCAGCAGTTATGGACAGCACTCTGGAAACACCATATATTTT.

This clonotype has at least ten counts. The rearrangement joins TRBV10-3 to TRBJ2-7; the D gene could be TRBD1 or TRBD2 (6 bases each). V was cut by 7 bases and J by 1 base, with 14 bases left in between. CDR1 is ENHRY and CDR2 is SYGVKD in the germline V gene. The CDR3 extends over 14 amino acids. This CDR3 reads CAITRGRLSYEQYF. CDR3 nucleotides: TGTGCCATCACCCGGGGGCGTCTATCCTACGAGCAGTACTTC.

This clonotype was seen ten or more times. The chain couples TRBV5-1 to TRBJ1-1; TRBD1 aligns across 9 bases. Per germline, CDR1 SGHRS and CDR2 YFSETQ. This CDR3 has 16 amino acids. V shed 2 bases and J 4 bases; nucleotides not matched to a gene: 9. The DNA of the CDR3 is TGCGCCAGCAGCTTTGACAGGGGGAAGGGTAGCACTGAAGCTTTCTTT. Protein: CASSFDRGKGSTEAFF.

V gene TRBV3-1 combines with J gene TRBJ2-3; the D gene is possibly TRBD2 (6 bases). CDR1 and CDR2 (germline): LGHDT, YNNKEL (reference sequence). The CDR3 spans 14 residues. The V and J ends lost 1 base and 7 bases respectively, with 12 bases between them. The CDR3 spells CASSQAQRGYTQYF. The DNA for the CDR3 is TGTGCCAGCAGCCAAGCCCAACGGGGGTATACGCAGTATTTT.

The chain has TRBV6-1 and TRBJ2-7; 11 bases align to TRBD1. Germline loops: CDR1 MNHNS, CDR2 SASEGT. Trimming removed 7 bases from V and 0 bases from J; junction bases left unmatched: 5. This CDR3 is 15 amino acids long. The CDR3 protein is CASTRGTGGSYEQYF. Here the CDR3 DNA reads TGTGCCAGCACCAGGGGGACAGGGGGCTCCTACGAGCAGTACTTC.

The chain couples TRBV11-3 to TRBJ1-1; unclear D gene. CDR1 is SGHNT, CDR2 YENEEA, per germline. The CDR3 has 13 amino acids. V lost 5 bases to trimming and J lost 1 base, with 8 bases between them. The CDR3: CASSIKWNTEAFF. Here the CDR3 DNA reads TGTGCCAGCAGCATCAAGTGGAACACTGAAGCTTTCTTT. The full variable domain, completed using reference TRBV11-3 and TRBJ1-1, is EAGVVQSPRYKIIEKKQPVAFWCNPISGHNTLYWYLQNLGQGPELLIRYENEEAVDDSQLPKDRFSAERLKGVDSTLKIQPAELGDSAVYLCASSIKWNTEAFFGQGTRLTVV.

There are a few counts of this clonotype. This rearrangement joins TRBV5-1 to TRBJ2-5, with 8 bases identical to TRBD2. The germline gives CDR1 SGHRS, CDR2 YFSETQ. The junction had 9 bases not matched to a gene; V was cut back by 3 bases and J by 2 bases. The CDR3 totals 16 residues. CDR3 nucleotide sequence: TGCGCCAGCAGCTCCAGCGTACTAGCGGCACAAGAGACCCAGTACTTC. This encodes CASSSSVLAAQETQYF.

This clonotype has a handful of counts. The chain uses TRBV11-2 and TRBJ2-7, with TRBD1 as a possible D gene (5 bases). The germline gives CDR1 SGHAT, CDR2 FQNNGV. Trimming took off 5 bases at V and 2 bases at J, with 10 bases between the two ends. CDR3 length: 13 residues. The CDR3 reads CASSRTTTYEQYF. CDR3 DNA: TGTGCCAGCAGCCGGACAACTACCTACGAGCAGTACTTC.

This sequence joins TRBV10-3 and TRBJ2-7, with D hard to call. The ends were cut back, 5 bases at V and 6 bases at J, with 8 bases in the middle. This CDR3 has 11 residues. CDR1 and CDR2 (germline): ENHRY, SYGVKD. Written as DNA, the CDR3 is TGTGCCATCAGTCGTGGGCCCGAGCAGTACTTC. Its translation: CAISRGPEQYF.

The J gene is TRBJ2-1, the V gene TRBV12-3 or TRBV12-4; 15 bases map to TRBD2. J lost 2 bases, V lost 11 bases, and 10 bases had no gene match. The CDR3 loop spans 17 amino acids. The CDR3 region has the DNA TGTGCCCTCAGCGGACTAGCGGGGGGGCCGCCCTACAATGAGCAGTTCTTC. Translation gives CALSGLAGGPPYNEQFF.

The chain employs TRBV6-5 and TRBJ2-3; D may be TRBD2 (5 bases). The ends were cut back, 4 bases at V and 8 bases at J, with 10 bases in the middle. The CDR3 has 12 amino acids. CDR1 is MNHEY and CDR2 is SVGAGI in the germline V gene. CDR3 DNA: TGTGCCAGCAGTTCCCGGACTGGTACGCAGTATTTT. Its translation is CASSSRTGTQYF.

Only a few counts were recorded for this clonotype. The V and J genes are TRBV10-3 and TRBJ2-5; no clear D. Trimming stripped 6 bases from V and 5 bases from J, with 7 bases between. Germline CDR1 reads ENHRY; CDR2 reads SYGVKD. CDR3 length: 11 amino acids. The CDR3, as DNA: TGTGCCATCAGGGTTGGGGAGACCCAGTACTTC. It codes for CAIRVGETQYF.

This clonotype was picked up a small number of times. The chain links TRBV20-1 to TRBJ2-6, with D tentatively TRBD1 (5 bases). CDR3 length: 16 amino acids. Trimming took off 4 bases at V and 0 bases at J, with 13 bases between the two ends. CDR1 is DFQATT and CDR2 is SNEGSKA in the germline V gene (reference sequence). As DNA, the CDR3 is TGCAGTGCTAAGGGGCGAGACCGCTCTGGGGCCAACGTCCTGACTTTC. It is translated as CSAKGRDRSGANVLTF.

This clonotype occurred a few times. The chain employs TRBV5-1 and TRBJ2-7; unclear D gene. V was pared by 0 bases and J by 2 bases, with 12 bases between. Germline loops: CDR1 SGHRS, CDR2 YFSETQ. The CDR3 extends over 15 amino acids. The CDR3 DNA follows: TGCGCCAGCAGCTTGGTGGCCAGCGCTACCTACGAGCAGTACTTC. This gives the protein CASSLVASATYEQYF.

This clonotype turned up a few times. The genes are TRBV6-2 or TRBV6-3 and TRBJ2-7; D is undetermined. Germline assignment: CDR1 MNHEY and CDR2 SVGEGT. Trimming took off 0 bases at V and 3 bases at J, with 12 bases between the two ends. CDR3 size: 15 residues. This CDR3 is CASSYSVSGVYEQYF. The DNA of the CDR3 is TGTGCCAGCAGTTACTCCGTCAGTGGAGTCTACGAGCAGTACTTC.

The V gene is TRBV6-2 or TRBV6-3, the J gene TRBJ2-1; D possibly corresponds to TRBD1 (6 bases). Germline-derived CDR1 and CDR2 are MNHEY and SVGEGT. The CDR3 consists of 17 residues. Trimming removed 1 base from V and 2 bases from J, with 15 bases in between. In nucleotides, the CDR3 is TGTGCCAGCAGTTACTGGGTTGGGGGCAAGACCTACAATGAGCAGTTCTTC. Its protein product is CASSYWVGGKTYNEQFF.

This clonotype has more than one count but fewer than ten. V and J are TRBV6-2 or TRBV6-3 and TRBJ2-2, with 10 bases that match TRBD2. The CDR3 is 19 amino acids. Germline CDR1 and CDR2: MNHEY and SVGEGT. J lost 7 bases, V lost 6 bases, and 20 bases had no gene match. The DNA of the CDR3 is TGTGCCAGCAGCCAACCTCTGAGCCTAGCGGGAGTCAGTGGCGGGGAGCTGTTTTTT. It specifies CASSQPLSLAGVSGGELFF.

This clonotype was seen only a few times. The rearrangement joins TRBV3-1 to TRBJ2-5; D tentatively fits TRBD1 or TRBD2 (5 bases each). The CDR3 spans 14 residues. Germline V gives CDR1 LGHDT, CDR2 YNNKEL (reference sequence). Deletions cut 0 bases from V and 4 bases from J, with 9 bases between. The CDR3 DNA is TGTGCCAGCAGCCAAGATCCCGGGGCAGAGACCCAGTACTTC. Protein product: CASSQDPGAETQYF.

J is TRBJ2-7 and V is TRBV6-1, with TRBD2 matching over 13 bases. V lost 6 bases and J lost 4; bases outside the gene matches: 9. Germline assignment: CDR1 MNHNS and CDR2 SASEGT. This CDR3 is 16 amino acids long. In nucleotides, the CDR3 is TGTGCCAGCAGCGGGACTAGCGGGACTGCCAGGTACGAGCAGTACTTC. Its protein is CASSGTSGTARYEQYF.

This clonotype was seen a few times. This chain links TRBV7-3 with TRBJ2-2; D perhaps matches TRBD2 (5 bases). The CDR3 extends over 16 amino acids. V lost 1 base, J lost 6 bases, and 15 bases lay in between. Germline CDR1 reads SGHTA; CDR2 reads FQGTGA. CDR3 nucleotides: TGTGCCAGCAGCTTAATGCGGTCCGCGGGTCCCGGGGAGCTGTTTTTT. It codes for CASSLMRSAGPGELFF. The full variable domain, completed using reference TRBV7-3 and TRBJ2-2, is GAGVSQTPSNKVTEKGKYVELRCDPISGHTALYWYRQSLGQGPEFLIYFQGTGAADDSGLPNDRFFAVRPEGSVSTLKIQRTERGDSAVYLCASSLMRSAGPGELFFGEGSRLTVL.

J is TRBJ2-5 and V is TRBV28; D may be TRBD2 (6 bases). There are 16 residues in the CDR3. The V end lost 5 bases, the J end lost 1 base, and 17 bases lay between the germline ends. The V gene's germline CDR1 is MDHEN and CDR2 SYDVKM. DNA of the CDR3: TGTGCCAGCAGTCGGGGACTCCTATACGTCCAAGAGACCCAGTACTTC. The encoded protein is CASSRGLLYVQETQYF.

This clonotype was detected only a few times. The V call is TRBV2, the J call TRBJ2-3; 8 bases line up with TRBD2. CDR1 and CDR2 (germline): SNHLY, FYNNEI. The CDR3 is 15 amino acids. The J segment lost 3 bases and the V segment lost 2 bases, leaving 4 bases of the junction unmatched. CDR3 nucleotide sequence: TGTGCCAGCAGTGAAAGCGGGAGAGCGACAGATACGCAGTATTTT. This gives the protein CASSESGRATDTQYF.

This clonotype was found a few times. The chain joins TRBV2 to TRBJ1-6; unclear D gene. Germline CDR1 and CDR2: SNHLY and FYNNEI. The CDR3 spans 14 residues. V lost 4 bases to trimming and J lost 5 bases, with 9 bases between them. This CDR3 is CASSAGVNNSPLHF. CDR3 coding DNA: TGTGCCAGCAGTGCGGGAGTTAATAATTCACCCCTCCACTTT. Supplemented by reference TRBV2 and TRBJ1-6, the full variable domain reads EPEVTQTPSHQVTQMGQEVILRCVPISNHLYFYWYRQILGQKVEFLVSFYNNEISEKSEIFDDQFSVERPDGSNFTLKIRSTKLEDSAMYFCASSAGVNNSPLHFGNGTRLTVT.